Listed below are T cell receptor beta chains from one sample, sequenced in a study of blood T cell repertoires in COVID-19. This table comes from immunoSEQ multiplex PCR, and its TCRdb copy is limited to in-frame clones, with some not included. Of around 310,000 clones in the sample, about 90% were seen once. Source material: PBMCs or T cells enriched from blood (not recorded which). Source of these receptors: a woman under 40 who had recovered from COVID-19. Each CDR3 is given with its conserved first and last residue. The D gene is left open where the match is weak. Expanded clones are given a class, and other clones once, few, many or no size at all.

v_call,clone_size,cdr3_length,j_call,d_call,cdr3_nt,cdr3_aa
TRBV7-6,once,16,TRBJ2-4,TRBD2,TGTGCCAGCAGCGTACGTAGCGGGCAAGCCAAAAACATTCAGTACTTC,CASSVRSGQAKNIQYF
TRBV28,NA,13,TRBJ2-7,TRBD2,TGTGCCGCCAGCAGCGGGAGTTTATACGAGCAGTACTTC,CAASSGSLYEQYF
TRBV5-1,NA,14,TRBJ1-4,NA,TGCGCCAGCAGCGCGGACAGATATAATGAAAAACTGTTTTTT,CASSADRYNEKLFF
TRBV10-2,NA,15,TRBJ2-7,TRBD2,TGCGCCAGCACTATGGGACTAGCTGCTTCCTACGAGCAGTACTTC,CASTMGLAASYEQYF
TRBV29-1,NA,13,TRBJ1-2,TRBD1,TGCAGCGTTGTTAGAGGACAGGGTAGCGGCTACACCTTC,CSVVRGQGSGYTF
TRBV25-1,NA,15,TRBJ1-2,NA,TGTGCCAGCAGTTCGCACGGCCCCAGGGCCTATGGCTACACCTTC,CASSSHGPRAYGYTF
TRBV30,NA,14,TRBJ1-1,TRBD1,TGTGCCTGGATACAGGGGGCTGAGGACACTGAAGCTTTCTTT,CAWIQGAEDTEAFF
TRBV28,NA,15,TRBJ1-2,TRBD1,TGTGCCAGCATCGAACAGGGGGCGCTTGTCTATGGCTACACCTTC,CASIEQGALVYGYTF
TRBV11-2,NA,16,TRBJ1-2,TRBD1,TGTGCCAGCAGCTTAGGGGCAGGGGGCCGTTTCTATGGCTACACCTTC,CASSLGAGGRFYGYTF
TRBV7-8,once,14,TRBJ2-7,NA,TGTGCCAGCAGCTTAGGAGGTGGTGGCTACGAGCAGTACTTC,CASSLGGGGYEQYF
TRBV5-1,NA,14,TRBJ1-1,NA,TGCGCCAGCAGCTTGGGACAGCAGAACACTGAAGCTTTCTTT,CASSLGQQNTEAFF
TRBV28,NA,16,TRBJ2-2,TRBD1,TGTGCCAGCAGTTCCCCGTGGGACAGGCTTCGCGGGGAGCTGTTTTTT,CASSSPWDRLRGELFF
TRBV19,NA,14,TRBJ1-5,TRBD1,TGTGCCAGTAGTCCGGGACAGGGCGGTCAGCCCCAGCATTTT,CASSPGQGGQPQHF
TRBV2,NA,16,TRBJ2-1,TRBD2,TGTGCCAGCAGTGAGGTTACTAGCGGAGCCTACAATGAGCAGTTCTTC,CASSEVTSGAYNEQFF
TRBV4-3,NA,17,TRBJ2-6,NA,TGCGCCAGCAGCCAAGACAACTTAGGAGCTGGGGCCAACGTCCTGACTTTC,CASSQDNLGAGANVLTF
TRBV2,NA,22,TRBJ2-1,TRBD2,TGTGCCGTCCATCGGAAGGTTGGTGTGACTAGCGAGGTCATGCGCTCCTACAATGAGCAGTTCTTC,CAVHRKVGVTSEVMRSYNEQFF
TRBV18,NA,16,TRBJ1-5,TRBD1,TGTGCCAGCTCACTGAATACCGGGACAGGGGGCGAGCCCCAGCATTTT,CASSLNTGTGGEPQHF
TRBV7-9,NA,16,TRBJ1-3,NA,TGTGCCAGCAGCTTACCCCGCGGTGGGTTGCTCAACACCATATATTTT,CASSLPRGGLLNTIYF
TRBV6-5,NA,15,TRBJ2-3,NA,TGTGCCAGCAGTTACACGGCAGGGTGGCCAGATACGCAGTATTTT,CASSYTAGWPDTQYF
TRBV20-1,NA,14,TRBJ2-7,NA,TGCAGTGCTAGTGTGGGGACTTCTATCCACGAGCAGTACTTC,CSASVGTSIHEQYF
TRBV28,NA,13,TRBJ2-5,NA,TGTGCCAGCAGTTTATTCAGTGGAGAGACCCAGTACTTC,CASSLFSGETQYF
TRBV7-9,NA,16,TRBJ1-4,TRBD1,TGTGCCAGCAGCTCTCGGGCCGGGACAGGGGGTGAAAAACTGTTTTTT,CASSSRAGTGGEKLFF
TRBV7-9,few,12,TRBJ2-7,TRBD1,TGTGCCAGCCGGGACAGAGCCTACGAGCAGTACTTC,CASRDRAYEQYF
TRBV30,NA,14,TRBJ1-2,NA,TGTGCCTGGAGTTTGGCACTACTCCGGGATGGCTACACCTTC,CAWSLALLRDGYTF
TRBV20-1,once,15,TRBJ1-6,NA,TGCAGTGCTAGTAGATCATCGGGGGGAAATTCACCCCTCCACTTT,CSASRSSGGNSPLHF
TRBV6-5,NA,14,TRBJ1-1,NA,TGTGCCAGCATCTGGGGGGGACCACGGGGGCAAGCTTTCTTT,CASIWGGPRGQAFF
TRBV6-5,NA,12,TRBJ1-1,NA,TGTGCCAGCAGCACTATGAACACTGAAGCTTTCTTT,CASSTMNTEAFF
TRBV18,NA,12,TRBJ2-7,TRBD2,TGTGCCAGCTCACCGGGACTACACGAGCAGTACTTC,CASSPGLHEQYF
TRBV5-1,NA,16,TRBJ2-5,NA,TGCGCCAGCAGCGTCCTGGCGGGGTTGGGACAAGAGACCCAGTACTTC,CASSVLAGLGQETQYF
TRBV29-1,NA,14,TRBJ1-1,NA,TGCAGCGTTGAAGGACAGTACAGTTCTACTGAAGCTTTCTTT,CSVEGQYSSTEAFF
TRBV4-2,NA,15,TRBJ1-1,NA,TGTGCCAGCAGCCAAGATTTATTAAAGAACACTGAAGCTTTCTTT,CASSQDLLKNTEAFF
TRBV9,NA,14,TRBJ1-1,NA,TGTGCCAGCAGCGTAGTGGGGGGGTACACTGAAGCTTTCTTT,CASSVVGGYTEAFF
TRBV4-1,NA,15,TRBJ1-2,NA,TGCGCCAGCAGCCAAGAGGGTGAGGGAGTCTATGGCTACACCTTC,CASSQEGEGVYGYTF
TRBV13,NA,16,TRBJ1-1,TRBD1,TGTGCCAGCAGCGTCTCACCGGGACAGGGTCTTACTGAAGCTTTCTTT,CASSVSPGQGLTEAFF
TRBV3-1/TRBV3-2,few,16,TRBJ1-4,NA,TGTGCCAGCAGCCAAGATTTGGGGAGCCTTAATGAAAAACTGTTTTTT,CASSQDLGSLNEKLFF
TRBV29-1,NA,11,TRBJ2-7,NA,TGCAGCGTGCGACAGGTAGGAGAGCAGTACTTC,CSVRQVGEQYF
TRBV9,NA,14,TRBJ2-2,NA,TGTGCCAGCAGCGTTTACAGTTTATCCGGGGAGCTGTTTTTT,CASSVYSLSGELFF
TRBV7-3,few,16,TRBJ1-6,TRBD1,TGTGCCAGCAGCGCCCAACGGACAGGACCTAATTCACCCCTCCACTTT,CASSAQRTGPNSPLHF
TRBV3-1/TRBV3-2,NA,18,TRBJ1-2,TRBD1,TGTGCCAGCAGCCAAGACGTTGTTTGGGGACAGGGGAACTATGGCTACACCTTC,CASSQDVVWGQGNYGYTF
TRBV18,once,15,TRBJ1-2,NA,TGTGCCAGCTCACCACCCATCGGGACAAACTATGGCTACACCTTC,CASSPPIGTNYGYTF
TRBV30,few,15,TRBJ1-5,NA,TGTGCCTGGAGTCCTCCGGGGAGGGCCGATCAGCCCCAGCATTTT,CAWSPPGRADQPQHF
TRBV4-2,once,17,TRBJ2-7,TRBD2,TGTGCCAGCAGCCAAGGACAAGGACTAGCGGGAGAGTACGAGCAGTACTTC,CASSQGQGLAGEYEQYF
TRBV7-9,NA,11,TRBJ2-1,NA,TGTGCCAGCAGCTCTCCGGAGTTACAGTTCTTC,CASSSPELQFF
TRBV9,NA,15,TRBJ2-1,NA,TGTGCCAGCAGCGTGATGGGGGCTTCCTACAATGAGCAGTTCTTC,CASSVMGASYNEQFF
TRBV27,NA,13,TRBJ2-7,TRBD1,TGTGCCAGCACCCGGACAGGGCGCAACGAGCAGTACTTC,CASTRTGRNEQYF
TRBV7-2,NA,16,TRBJ2-3,NA,TGTGCCAGCAGCGCGCAAGCTCTAGCAAACACAGATACGCAGTATTTT,CASSAQALANTDTQYF
TRBV7-9,NA,14,TRBJ1-1,NA,TGTGCCAGCAGCTTACAGGGGCTGAACACTGAAGCTTTCTTT,CASSLQGLNTEAFF
TRBV9,NA,14,TRBJ1-1,TRBD1,TGTGCCAGCAGCGATGGGACAGGGACCACTGAAGCTTTCTTT,CASSDGTGTTEAFF
TRBV7-9,NA,17,TRBJ2-4,TRBD2,TGTGCCAGCAGTAAGGGGTGGACTAGCGGTCCCAAAAACATTCAGTACTTC,CASSKGWTSGPKNIQYF
TRBV2,NA,16,TRBJ2-3,TRBD2,TGTGCCAGCAGTGAAGGGACTAGCGGGACAGGTGATACGCAGTATTTT,CASSEGTSGTGDTQYF
TRBV27,NA,17,TRBJ2-7,TRBD2,TGTGCCAGCAGTCACAACCCCCCTAGCGGGAGGACCTACGAGCAGTACTTC,CASSHNPPSGRTYEQYF
TRBV27,NA,15,TRBJ2-1,TRBD2,TGTGCCAGCAGTCCGGTGTTAGCGGGAGGGCCTGAGCAGTTCTTC,CASSPVLAGGPEQFF